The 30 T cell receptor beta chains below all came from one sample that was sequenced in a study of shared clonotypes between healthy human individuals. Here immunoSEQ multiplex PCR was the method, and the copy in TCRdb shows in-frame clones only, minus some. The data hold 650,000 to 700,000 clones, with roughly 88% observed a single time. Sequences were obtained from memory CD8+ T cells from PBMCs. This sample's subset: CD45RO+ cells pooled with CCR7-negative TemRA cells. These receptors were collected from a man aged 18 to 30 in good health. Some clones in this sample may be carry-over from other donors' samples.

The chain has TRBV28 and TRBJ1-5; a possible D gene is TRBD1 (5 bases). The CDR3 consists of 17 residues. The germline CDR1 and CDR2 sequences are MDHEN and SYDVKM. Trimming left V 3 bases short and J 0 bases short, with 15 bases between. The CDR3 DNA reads TGTGCCAGCAGTTTTCCGGGGCACCTCGATAGCAATCAGCCCCAGCATTTT. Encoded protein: CASSFPGHLDSNQPQHF.

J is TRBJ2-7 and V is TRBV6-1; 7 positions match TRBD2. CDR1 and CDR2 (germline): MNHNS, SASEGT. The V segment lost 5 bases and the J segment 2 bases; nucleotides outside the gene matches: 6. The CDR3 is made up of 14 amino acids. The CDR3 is CASSFQRETYEQYF. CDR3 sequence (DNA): TGTGCCAGCAGTTTCCAGCGGGAAACCTACGAGCAGTACTTC.

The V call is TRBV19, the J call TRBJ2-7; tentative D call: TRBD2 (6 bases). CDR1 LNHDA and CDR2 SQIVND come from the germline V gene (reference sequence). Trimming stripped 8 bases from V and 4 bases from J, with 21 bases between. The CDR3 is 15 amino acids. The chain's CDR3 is CASGGVEGPPYEQYF. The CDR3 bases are TGTGCCAGTGGAGGCGTGGAGGGGCCGCCTTACGAGCAGTACTTC.

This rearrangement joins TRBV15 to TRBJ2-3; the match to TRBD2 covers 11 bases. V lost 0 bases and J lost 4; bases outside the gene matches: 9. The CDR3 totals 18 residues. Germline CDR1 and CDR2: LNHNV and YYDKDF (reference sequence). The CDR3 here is CATSRDRRSGRAPDTQYF. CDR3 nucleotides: TGTGCCACCAGCAGAGATCGCCGTAGCGGGAGGGCCCCAGATACGCAGTATTTT.

CDR3 amino acids: CASSEGGAITDTQYF. As DNA, the CDR3 is TGTGCCAGCAGTGAAGGGGGAGCGATCACAGATACGCAGTATTTT. V and J are TRBV2 and TRBJ2-3; tentatively, D is TRBD2 (5 bases). The CDR3 length is 15 residues. Germline CDR1 is SNHLY and CDR2 is FYNNEI. Trimming removed 1 base from V and 2 bases from J, with 10 bases in between.

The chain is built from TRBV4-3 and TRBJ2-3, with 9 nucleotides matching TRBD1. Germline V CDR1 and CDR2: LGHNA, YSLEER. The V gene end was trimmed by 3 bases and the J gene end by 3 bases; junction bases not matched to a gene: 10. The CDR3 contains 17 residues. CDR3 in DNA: TGCGCCAGCAGCCACTTCCAGGGGACAGGGCGAACAGATACGCAGTATTTT. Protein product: CASSHFQGTGRTDTQYF.

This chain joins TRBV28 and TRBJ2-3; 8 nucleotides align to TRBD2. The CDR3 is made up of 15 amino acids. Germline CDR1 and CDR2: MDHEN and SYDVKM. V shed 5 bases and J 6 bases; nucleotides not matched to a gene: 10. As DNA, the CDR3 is TGTGCCAGCAGTCCCCTGGGGACTAGAGCCGATACGCAGTATTTT. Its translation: CASSPLGTRADTQYF.

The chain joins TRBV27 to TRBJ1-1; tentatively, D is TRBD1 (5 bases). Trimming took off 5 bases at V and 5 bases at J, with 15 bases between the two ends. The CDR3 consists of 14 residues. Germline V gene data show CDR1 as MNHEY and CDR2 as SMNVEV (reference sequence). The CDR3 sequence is CASSLRGRWTEAFF. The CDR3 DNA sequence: TGTGCCAGCAGTCTGCGGGGGAGATGGACTGAAGCTTTCTTT.

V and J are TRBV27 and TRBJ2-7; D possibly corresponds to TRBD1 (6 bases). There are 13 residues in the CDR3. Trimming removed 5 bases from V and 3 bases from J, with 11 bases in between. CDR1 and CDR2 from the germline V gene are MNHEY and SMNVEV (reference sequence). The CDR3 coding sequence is TGTGCCAGCAGTACAGGGTTTAACTACGAGCAGTACTTC. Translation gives CASSTGFNYEQYF.

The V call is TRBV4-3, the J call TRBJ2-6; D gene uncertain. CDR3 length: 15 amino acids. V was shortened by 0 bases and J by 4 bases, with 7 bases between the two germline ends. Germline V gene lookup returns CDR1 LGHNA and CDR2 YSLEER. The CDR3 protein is CASSQDAPGANVLTF. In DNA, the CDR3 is TGCGCCAGCAGCCAAGATGCCCCCGGGGCCAACGTCCTGACTTTC.

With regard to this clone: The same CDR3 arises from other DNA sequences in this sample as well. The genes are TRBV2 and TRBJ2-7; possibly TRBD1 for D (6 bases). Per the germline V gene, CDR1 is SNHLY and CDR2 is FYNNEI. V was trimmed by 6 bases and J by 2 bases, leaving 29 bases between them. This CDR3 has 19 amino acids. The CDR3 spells CASSDPTARGRTITYEQYF. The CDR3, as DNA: TGTGCCAGCAGCGACCCGACCGCCAGGGGCCGGACCATAACCTACGAGCAGTACTTC.

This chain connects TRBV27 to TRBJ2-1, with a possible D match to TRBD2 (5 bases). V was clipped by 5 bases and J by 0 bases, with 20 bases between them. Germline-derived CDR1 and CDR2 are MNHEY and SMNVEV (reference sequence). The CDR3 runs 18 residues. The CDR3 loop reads CASSPELSRESSYNEQFF. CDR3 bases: TGTGCCAGCAGTCCCGAACTTTCTAGGGAGAGCTCCTACAATGAGCAGTTCTTC.

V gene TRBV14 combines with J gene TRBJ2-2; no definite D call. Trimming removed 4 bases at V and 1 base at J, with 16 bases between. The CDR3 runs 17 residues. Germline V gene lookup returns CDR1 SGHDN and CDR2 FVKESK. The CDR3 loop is CASSRRWSPQNTGELFF. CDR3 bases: TGTGCCAGCAGCCGCCGTTGGAGTCCCCAGAACACCGGGGAGCTGTTTTTT.

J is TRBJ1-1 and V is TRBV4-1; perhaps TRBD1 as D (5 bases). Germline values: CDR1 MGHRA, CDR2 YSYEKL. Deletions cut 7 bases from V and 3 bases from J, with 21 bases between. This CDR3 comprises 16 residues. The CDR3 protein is CASTQRVRDGDTEAFF. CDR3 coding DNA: TGCGCCAGCACGCAAAGGGTCCGGGACGGGGACACTGAAGCTTTCTTT.

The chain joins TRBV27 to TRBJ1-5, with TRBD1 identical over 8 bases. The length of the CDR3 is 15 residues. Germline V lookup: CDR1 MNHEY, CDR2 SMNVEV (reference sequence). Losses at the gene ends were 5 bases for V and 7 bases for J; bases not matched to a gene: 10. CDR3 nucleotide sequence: TGTGCCAGCAGTCCAGACAGGGGCTCGGGGCAGCCCCAGCATTTT. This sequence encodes CASSPDRGSGQPQHF.

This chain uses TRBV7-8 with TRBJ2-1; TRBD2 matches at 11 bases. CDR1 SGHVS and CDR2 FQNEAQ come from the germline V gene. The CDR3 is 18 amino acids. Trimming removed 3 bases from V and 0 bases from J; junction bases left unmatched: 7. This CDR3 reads CASSFGLAGMSSYNEQFF. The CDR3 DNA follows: TGTGCCAGCAGCTTCGGACTAGCGGGCATGAGCTCCTACAATGAGCAGTTCTTC.

The CDR3 loop reads CASRGFGTNTEAFF. In DNA, the CDR3 is TGTGCCAGTAGGGGTTTCGGGACGAACACTGAAGCTTTCTTT. The gene calls are TRBV19 and TRBJ1-1; maybe TRBD1 (5 bases). The CDR3 is 14 amino acids. Deletions cut 6 bases from V and 1 base from J, with 12 bases between. CDR1 and CDR2 from the germline V gene are LNHDA and SQIVND (reference sequence).

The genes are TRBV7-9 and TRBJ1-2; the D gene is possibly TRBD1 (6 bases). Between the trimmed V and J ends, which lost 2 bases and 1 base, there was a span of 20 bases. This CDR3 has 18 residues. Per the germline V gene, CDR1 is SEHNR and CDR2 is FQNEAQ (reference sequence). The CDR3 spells CASSLTPGRGASNYGYTF. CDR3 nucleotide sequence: TGTGCCAGCAGCTTAACGCCGGGGCGGGGGGCGAGTAACTATGGCTACACCTTC.

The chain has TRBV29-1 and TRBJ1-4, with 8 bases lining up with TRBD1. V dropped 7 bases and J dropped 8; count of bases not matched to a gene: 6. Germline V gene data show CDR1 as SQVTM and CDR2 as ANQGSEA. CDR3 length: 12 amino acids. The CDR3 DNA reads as TGCAGCGCTGGGACAGGCCGCGAAAAACTGTTTTTT. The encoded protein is CSAGTGREKLFF.

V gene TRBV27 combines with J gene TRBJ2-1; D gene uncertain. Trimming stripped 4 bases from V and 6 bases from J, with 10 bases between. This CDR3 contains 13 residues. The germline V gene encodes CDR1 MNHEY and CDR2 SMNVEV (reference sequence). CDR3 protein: CASSSGLRNEQFF. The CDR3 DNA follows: TGTGCCAGCAGTTCCGGGCTCCGCAATGAGCAGTTCTTC.

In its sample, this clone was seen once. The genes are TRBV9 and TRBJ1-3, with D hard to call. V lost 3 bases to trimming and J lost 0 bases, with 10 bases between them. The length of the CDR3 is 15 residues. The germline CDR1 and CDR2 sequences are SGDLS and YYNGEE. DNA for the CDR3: TGTGCCAGCAGCGCATCTCACTACTCTGGAAACACCATATATTTT. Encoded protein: CASSASHYSGNTIYF.

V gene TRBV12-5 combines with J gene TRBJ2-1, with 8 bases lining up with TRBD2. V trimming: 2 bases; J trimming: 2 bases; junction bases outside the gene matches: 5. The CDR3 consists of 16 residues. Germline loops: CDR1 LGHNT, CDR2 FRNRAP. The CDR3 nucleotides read TGTGCTAGTGGTTTGCGGGCTAGCGGGCCCTACAATGAGCAGTTCTTC. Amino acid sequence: CASGLRASGPYNEQFF. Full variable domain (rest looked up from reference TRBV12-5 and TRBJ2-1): DARVTQTPRHKVTEMGQEVTMRCQPILGHNTVFWYRQTMMQGLELLAYFRNRAPLDDSGMPKDRFSAEMPDATLATLKIQPSEPRDSAVYFCASGLRASGPYNEQFFGPGTRLTVL.

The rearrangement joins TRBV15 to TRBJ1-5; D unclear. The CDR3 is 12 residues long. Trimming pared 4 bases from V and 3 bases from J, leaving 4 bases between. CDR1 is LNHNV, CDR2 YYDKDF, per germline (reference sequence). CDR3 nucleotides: TGTGCCACCAGCACCCTCAATCAGCCCCAGCATTTT. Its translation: CATSTLNQPQHF.

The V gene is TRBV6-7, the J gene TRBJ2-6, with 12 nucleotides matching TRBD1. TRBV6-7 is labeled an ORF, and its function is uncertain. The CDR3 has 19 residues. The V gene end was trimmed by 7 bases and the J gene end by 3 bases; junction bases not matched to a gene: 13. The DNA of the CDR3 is TGTGCCAGCACCACCCCCCGGGACAGGGGGCTAAATGGGGCCAACGTCCTGACTTTC. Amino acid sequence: CASTTPRDRGLNGANVLTF.

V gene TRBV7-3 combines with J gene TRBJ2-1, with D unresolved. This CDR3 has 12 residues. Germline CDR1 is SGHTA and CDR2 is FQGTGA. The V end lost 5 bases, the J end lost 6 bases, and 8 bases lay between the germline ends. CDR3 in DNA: TGTGCCAGCAGCCAAACCCCCAATGAGCAGTTCTTC. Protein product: CASSQTPNEQFF.

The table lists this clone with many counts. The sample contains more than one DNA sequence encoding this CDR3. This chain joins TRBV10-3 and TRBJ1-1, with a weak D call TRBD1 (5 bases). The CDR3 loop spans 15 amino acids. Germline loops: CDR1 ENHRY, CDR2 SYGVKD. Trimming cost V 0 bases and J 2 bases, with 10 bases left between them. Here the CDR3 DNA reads TGTGCCATCAGTGAGTCGGGGACGGTCAACACTGAAGCTTTCTTT. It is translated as CAISESGTVNTEAFF.

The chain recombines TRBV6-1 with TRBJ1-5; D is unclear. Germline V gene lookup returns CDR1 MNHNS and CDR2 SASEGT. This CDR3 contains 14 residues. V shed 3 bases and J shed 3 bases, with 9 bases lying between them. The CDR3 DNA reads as TGTGCCAGCAGTGACTGGGCCCTCAATCAGCCCCAGCATTTT. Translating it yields CASSDWALNQPQHF.

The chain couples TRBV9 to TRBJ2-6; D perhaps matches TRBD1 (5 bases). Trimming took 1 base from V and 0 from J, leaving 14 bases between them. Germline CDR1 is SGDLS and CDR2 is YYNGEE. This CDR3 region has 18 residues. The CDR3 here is CASSVQKLGHSGANVLTF. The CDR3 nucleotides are TGTGCCAGCAGCGTACAAAAATTGGGGCACTCTGGGGCCAACGTCCTGACTTTC.

CDR3 region: CASSTRQGIRETQYF. Here the CDR3 DNA reads TGTGCCAGCAGCACCAGACAGGGCATTAGGGAGACCCAGTACTTC. This chain links TRBV7-9 with TRBJ2-5; 7 bases are a match to TRBD1. The CDR3 extends over 15 amino acids. The germline V gene has CDR1 SEHNR and CDR2 FQNEAQ (reference sequence). V trimming: 5 bases; J trimming: 5 bases; junction bases outside the gene matches: 11.

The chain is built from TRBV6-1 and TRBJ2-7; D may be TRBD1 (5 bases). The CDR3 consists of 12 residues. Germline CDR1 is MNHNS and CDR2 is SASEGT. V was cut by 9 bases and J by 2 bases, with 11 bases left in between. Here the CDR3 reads CARTVTAYEQYF. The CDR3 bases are TGTGCCAGGACAGTAACAGCCTACGAGCAGTACTTC.